Listed here are 20 T cell receptor beta chains from one sample, sequenced in a study of Tregs in tolerant kidney transplant recipients. Data came from immunoSEQ multiplex PCR; TCRdb stores just in-frame clones and leaves some out. The sample shows approximately 99,000 clones, around 90% of them seen only once. Sequenced material: CD4+ T cells from blood, taken before the transplant. These receptors all stem from a human donor who received a combined kidney and bone marrow transplant.

The chain employs TRBV29-1 and TRBJ2-1; D possibly corresponds to TRBD2 (5 bases). CDR3 length: 14 residues. In germline, CDR1 is SQVTM, CDR2 ANQGSEA. Trimming took off 6 bases at V and 8 bases at J, with 20 bases between the two ends. The DNA of the CDR3 is TGCAGCGTCCATACACCGGCAACTAGTGATGAGCAGTTCTTC. It is translated as CSVHTPATSDEQFF.

CDR3 bases: TGTGCCAGCAGCTTCCAGGGCGTGGGCCAAGAGACCCAGTACTTC. Its translation: CASSFQGVGQETQYF. The J gene is TRBJ2-5, the V gene TRBV7-8, with D possibly matching TRBD1 (5 bases). Trimming cost V 3 bases and J 1 base, with 12 bases left between them. The CDR3 loop spans 15 amino acids. The V gene's germline CDR1 is SGHVS and CDR2 FQNEAQ.

The chain carries TRBV7-9 and TRBJ1-5; 9 bases map to TRBD1. This CDR3 spans 15 amino acids. The V gene end was trimmed by 6 bases and the J gene end by 1 base; junction bases not matched to a gene: 4. The germline gives CDR1 SEHNR, CDR2 FQNEAQ (reference sequence). The CDR3 nucleotides read TGTGCCAGCAGTTGGACAGGGGCGAGCAATCAGCCCCAGCATTTT. Its translation is CASSWTGASNQPQHF.

This chain uses TRBV10-1 with TRBJ2-5, with a possible D match to TRBD2 (5 bases). The V end was cut by 8 bases, the J end by 2 bases, with 15 bases between. This CDR3 spans 14 amino acids. The germline CDR1 and CDR2 sequences are WNHNN and SYGVQD (reference sequence). This chain's CDR3 is CASSRSRTQETQYF. In DNA, the CDR3 is TGCGCCAGCTCAAGGTCGAGGACTCAAGAGACCCAGTACTTC.

The chain combines TRBV6-5 with TRBJ2-7; TRBD1 might be the D (5 bases). CDR3 length equals 11 residues. Between the trimmed V and J ends, which lost 4 bases and 7 bases, there was a span of 8 bases. Germline V lookup: CDR1 MNHEY, CDR2 SVGAGI. CDR3: CASSSRQEQYF. CDR3 nucleotide sequence: TGTGCCAGCAGTTCTAGACAGGAGCAGTACTTC.

The chain carries TRBV5-1 and TRBJ2-2, with TRBD1 matching 8 bases. Germline V gives CDR1 SGHRS, CDR2 YFSETQ. This CDR3 region has 15 residues. V was pared by 4 bases and J by 5 bases, with 7 bases of the junction left unmatched. The CDR3 DNA is TGCGCCAGCAGCCCCCCGGACAGGGCGACCGGGGAGCTGTTTTTT. Its translation is CASSPPDRATGELFF.

V and J are TRBV9 and TRBJ2-7; the D gene is possibly TRBD1 (6 bases). Germline V gives CDR1 SGDLS, CDR2 YYNGEE. The CDR3 has 13 amino acids. V lost 4 bases, J lost 4 bases, and 12 bases lay in between. CDR3: CASSLQGSYEQYF. CDR3 DNA sequence: TGTGCCAGCAGCCTACAGGGAAGTTACGAGCAGTACTTC. Combining the CDR3 with reference TRBV9 and TRBJ2-7 gives the whole variable domain DSGVTQTPKHLITATGQRVTLRCSPRSGDLSVYWYQQSLDQGLQFLIQYYNGEERAKGNILERFSAQQFPDLHSELNLSSLELGDSALYFCASSLQGSYEQYFGPGTRLTVT.

The rearrangement uses TRBV2 and TRBJ2-1; TRBD2 matches 7 bases. This CDR3 spans 13 amino acids. Germline CDR1 and CDR2: SNHLY and FYNNEI. V shed 7 bases, J shed 5 bases, and the junction held 5 bases outside the gene matches. In DNA, the CDR3 is TGTGCCAGCATCCCGGGACTAAACAATGAGCAGTTCTTC. This codes for CASIPGLNNEQFF.

The table lists this clone with a count of one. The chain is built from TRBV10-3 and TRBJ1-2; 10 nucleotides align to TRBD1. Losses at the gene ends were 3 bases for V and 2 bases for J; bases not matched to a gene: 6. Germline-derived CDR1 and CDR2 are ENHRY and SYGVKD. The CDR3 runs 16 residues. The CDR3 loop reads CAISEPRTGGNYGYTF. The CDR3 nucleotides are TGTGCCATCAGTGAACCTCGGACAGGGGGAAACTATGGCTACACCTTC.

V and J are TRBV5-1 and TRBJ2-1; maybe TRBD1 (6 bases). The CDR3 has 16 amino acids. CDR1 is SGHRS and CDR2 is YFSETQ in the germline V gene. V was shortened by 0 bases and J by 0 bases, with 10 bases between the two germline ends. The CDR3: CASSLGDTSSYNEQFF. The CDR3 DNA reads as TGCGCCAGCAGCTTGGGGGACACCAGCTCCTACAATGAGCAGTTCTTC.

This chain links TRBV7-8 with TRBJ1-2; unclear D gene. V lost 1 base, J lost 4 bases, and 13 bases lay in between. Per the germline V gene, CDR1 is SGHVS and CDR2 is FQNEAQ. This CDR3 is built from 15 residues. CDR3 amino acids: CASSLVPGGVYGYTF. CDR3 bases: TGTGCCAGCAGCTTAGTACCCGGAGGTGTCTATGGCTACACCTTC.

The chain uses TRBV18 and TRBJ2-3, with a possible D match to TRBD2 (5 bases). Germline V gene lookup returns CDR1 KGHSH and CDR2 LQKENI. V lost 7 bases and J 2 bases, leaving 13 bases between the germline ends. The CDR3 extends over 14 amino acids. CDR3: CASYVQRNTDTQYF. DNA for the CDR3: TGTGCCAGCTACGTCCAGCGGAACACAGATACGCAGTATTTT.

V and J are TRBV5-1 and TRBJ1-2, with D perhaps TRBD1 (6 bases). The ends were cut back, 4 bases at V and 2 bases at J, with 9 bases in the middle. Germline CDR1 is SGHRS and CDR2 is YFSETQ. The CDR3 covers 13 residues. CDR3 bases: TGCGCCAGCAGCCCCACAGGGAACTATGGCTACACCTTC. Translating it yields CASSPTGNYGYTF.

V usage is TRBV10-1 and J usage is TRBJ1-4; D is ambiguous. V was cut by 0 bases and J by 4 bases, with 6 bases left in between. The CDR3 spans 14 residues. Germline CDR1 reads WNHNN; CDR2 reads SYGVQD (reference sequence). Written as DNA, the CDR3 is TGCGCCAGCAGTGAGTCTACAGTTAATGAAAAACTGTTTTTT. Protein: CASSESTVNEKLFF.

The chain couples TRBV2 to TRBJ2-2; TRBD2 agrees at 8 bases. Germline CDR1 is SNHLY and CDR2 is FYNNEI. The CDR3 is made up of 15 amino acids. The trim removed 6 bases at V and 5 bases at J, leaving 8 bases unmatched. Here the CDR3 reads CASSSGGAFTGELFF. The CDR3 nucleotides read TGTGCCAGCAGCAGCGGGGGCGCGTTTACCGGGGAGCTGTTTTTT.

This clone was recorded a few times. This chain uses TRBV5-4 with TRBJ2-7; 10 nucleotides align to TRBD1. This CDR3 is built from 15 residues. The V gene's germline CDR1 is SGHNT and CDR2 YYREEE (reference sequence). V was pared by 0 bases and J by 7 bases, with 7 bases of the junction left unmatched. CDR3 region: CASSLVGDRGREQYF. The CDR3 DNA follows: TGTGCCAGCAGCTTGGTAGGTGACAGGGGGCGGGAGCAGTACTTC.

The chain uses TRBV5-1 and TRBJ2-7, with D perhaps TRBD1 (6 bases). Deletions cut 0 bases from V and 3 bases from J, with 16 bases between. Germline V gives CDR1 SGHRS, CDR2 YFSETQ. The CDR3 totals 16 residues. CDR3 nucleotides: TGCGCCAGCAGCTTGGCCCCCGTGACAGGCCACTACGAGCAGTACTTC. The encoded protein is CASSLAPVTGHYEQYF.

The genes are TRBV19 and TRBJ2-2; D ambiguous. The CDR3 totals 12 residues. Trimming took off 5 bases at V and 8 bases at J, with 9 bases between the two ends. Germline V CDR1 and CDR2: LNHDA, SQIVND (reference sequence). The CDR3 is CASSRLEGELFF. CDR3 nucleotide sequence: TGTGCCAGTAGTCGCCTCGAGGGGGAGCTGTTTTTT.

The rearrangement uses TRBV11-2 and TRBJ2-7, with TRBD1 matching 7 bases. CDR1 is SGHAT and CDR2 is FQNNGV in the germline V gene. The J segment lost 2 bases and the V segment lost 0 bases, leaving 10 bases of the junction unmatched. The CDR3 is 17 amino acids. The CDR3 DNA is TGTGCCAGCAGCTTAGAGAGACTTGGGACAGTAACCTACGAGCAGTACTTC. Translating it yields CASSLERLGTVTYEQYF.

The chain employs TRBV6-6 and TRBJ2-7; 7 bases align to TRBD2. Germline trimming cut 7 bases from V and 1 base from J; bases unmatched to any gene: 7. In germline, CDR1 is MNHNY, CDR2 SVGAGI (reference sequence). The CDR3 is 14 amino acids. The CDR3 spells CASNRGDLSYEQYF. CDR3 coding DNA: TGTGCCAGCAATCGGGGGGACCTTTCCTACGAGCAGTACTTC.